In this sample, the clone carrying this TCR beta chain turned up a few times. This sample is part of a study of sequential checkpoint blockade in melanoma. As for the study in general: Patients were randomized 1:1 to nivolumab-then-ipilimumab or ipilimumab-then-nivolumab first-line. Maintenance nivolumab came after either treatment sequence.

Some clones are missing from TCRdb's copy, which holds only in-frame ones; the method was immunoSEQ multiplex PCR. The table has approximately 10,000 clones, roughly four fifths seen once. The treatment was: randomized to nivolumab then ipilimumab (arm A) or the reverse (arm B). Patients had received no earlier DNA-damaging chemotherapy. PBMC sorting kept live CD3+CD8+ cells without CD19 or CD56. V shed 4 bases, J shed 3 bases, and the junction held 3 bases outside the gene matches. The germline V gene encodes CDR1 KGHSH and CDR2 LQKENI. This CDR3 is built from 14 residues. The chain carries TRBV18 and TRBJ2-1, with 7 bases identical to TRBD1. The TCR was taken from a human donor with melanoma. Specimen: CD8+ T cells sorted from blood (inferred from file names), collected from a patient given nivolumab and ipilimumab in sequence. In DNA, the CDR3 is TGTGCCAGCTCACTGACAGGGTACTACAATGAGCAGTTCTTC. As protein: CASSLTGYYNEQFF.